This TCR beta chain was documented in a study of cytomegalovirus exposure and HLA in healthy donors. Study overall: Samples from HLA-typed donors yielded about 85 million unique TCRs in an early data release. Findings of the study overall: A later analysis revealed that TCR association rates differed between HLA loci, peaking at DRB1 and bottoming out at HLA-C. The authors enumerated 150 to 200 TCR beta chains as linked to cytomegalovirus. According to a later analysis, donors in an Asian-associated ancestry cluster reportedly had fewer N-insertions than the approximately 720-donor mean.

This CDR3 has 14 residues. Germline lookup yields CDR1 SGDLS and CDR2 YYNGEE. Deletions cut 0 bases from V and 4 bases from J, with 9 bases between. The PCR was carried out with 60 Vbeta primers and 13 Jbeta primers. Sequencing used immunoSEQ multiplex PCR; TCRdb keeps in-frame clones, though not all of them. The profile shows around 220,000 clones, less than 85% of them singletons. Turning to this clone: What it binds is not known.

The TCR originated in a girl aged 2 to 10 in good health and CMV-seronegative. The V and J genes are TRBV9 and TRBJ2-3, with D possibly being TRBD1 (5 bases). The sequenced sample was PBMCs. The CDR3 DNA reads TGTGCCAGCAGCGTAGAGCCCAGGGCAGATACGCAGTATTTT. This codes for CASSVEPRADTQYF.